This T cell receptor beta chain was observed in a study of molecular identifiers for immune sequencing clone quantification. TCRdb analysed the PCR reads with MiXCR anew, one entry per CDR3 protein. The repertoire holds around 82,000 distinct CDR3 sequences, with roughly 20% as singletons. Ten or more counts support this clonotype. The CDR3 spans 16 residues. V was clipped by 3 bases and J by 5 bases, with 14 bases between them. Looked up from germline, CDR1 is MNHEY and CDR2 is SMNVEV (reference sequence). This sequence originates from a human donor in good health. Some libraries in this study had Jurkat cell RNA spiked in. V and J are TRBV27 and TRBJ1-6, with D unclear. Input material: naive CD8+ T cells from blood, with Jurkat cell RNA spiked in. Documented subset: FACS-sorted CD8+CD4-CCR7+CD45RA+ naive T cells. The CDR3 is CASSFGWSSDNSPLHF. The CDR3 DNA follows: TGTGCCAGCAGTTTTGGTTGGAGTTCAGATAATTCACCCCTCCACTTT.